The 28 T cell receptor beta chains given below trace back to one sample, sequenced in a study of Ad26.COV2.S vaccination and SARS-CoV-2 variants. Treatment reported: roughly 19 received Ad26.COV2.S at low or high dose, single or two shots; roughly 5 received placebo; per-sample allocation not given. Sample collection was performed on day 63 after the first vaccine or placebo injection. This table comes from immunoSEQ multiplex PCR, and its TCRdb copy is limited to in-frame clones, with some not included. Of 350,000 to 450,000 clones detected, about 91% appear once; the ten largest clones hold under 2%. The sample in question was peripheral blood, obtained in a trial of Ad26.COV2.S vaccine versus placebo. All receptors come from a person between 18 and 60 years old who received the Ad26.COV2.S COVID-19 vaccine or a placebo.

The rearrangement links TRBV10-1 to TRBJ2-4; D possibly matches TRBD1 or TRBD2 (5 bases each). This CDR3 comprises 14 residues. CDR1 WNHNN and CDR2 SYGVQD come from the germline V gene (reference sequence). V dropped 2 bases and J dropped 8 bases, with 13 bases sitting between them. The CDR3 loop is CASSEPGQRYIQYF. CDR3 in DNA: TGCGCCAGCAGTGAGCCGGGGCAGAGGTACATTCAGTACTTC.

This clone was seen just once. The rearrangement uses TRBV7-8 and TRBJ1-3; the D gene is possibly TRBD1 (5 bases). Germline CDR1 reads SGHVS; CDR2 reads FQNEAQ. The CDR3 runs to 15 residues. V was clipped by 2 bases and J by 0 bases, with 8 bases between them. CDR3 amino acids: CASSLHTGSGNTIYF. In nucleotides, the CDR3 is TGTGCCAGCAGCTTACACACAGGCTCTGGAAACACCATATATTTT.

The chain has TRBV4-2 and TRBJ1-2; TRBD1 matches at 10 bases. The CDR3 spans 13 residues. Germline assignment: CDR1 LGHNA and CDR2 YNFKEQ. V shed 2 bases, J shed 8 bases, and the junction held 2 bases outside the gene matches. The CDR3 region is CASSQWTGGGYTF. DNA of the CDR3: TGTGCCAGCAGCCAATGGACAGGGGGGGGCTACACCTTC.

The chain uses TRBV24-1 and TRBJ2-1; 8 bases fit TRBD1. J gave up 6 bases and V 1 base, and 7 bases lay outside the gene matches. Germline assignment: CDR1 KGHDR and CDR2 SFDVKD. The CDR3 contains 16 residues. CDR3: CATSDLRTGFSNEQFF. The CDR3 region has the DNA TGTGCCACCAGTGATTTAAGGACAGGGTTTTCCAATGAGCAGTTCTTC.

This chain uses TRBV6-1 with TRBJ1-2, with 8 bases lining up with TRBD1. V was pared by 2 bases and J by 5 bases, with 7 bases of the junction left unmatched. This CDR3 is built from 15 residues. The germline gives CDR1 MNHNS, CDR2 SASEGT. CDR3 nucleotides: TGTGCCAGCAGTGAACGGGACAGGCTGACGTATGGCTACACCTTC. This encodes CASSERDRLTYGYTF.

The rearrangement joins TRBV24-1 to TRBJ2-7; D gene unclear. This CDR3 spans 13 amino acids. Germline V CDR1 and CDR2: KGHDR, SFDVKD. Between the trimmed V and J ends, which lost 5 bases and 5 bases, there was a span of 12 bases. CDR3 DNA sequence: TGTGCCACCAGTGGTGGGGTGTCTGACGAGCAGTACTTC. Translated: CATSGGVSDEQYF.

The chain has TRBV6-6 and TRBJ1-4, with D possibly matching TRBD1 (5 bases). Trimming took 4 bases from V and 8 from J, leaving 14 bases between them. The CDR3 sequence is 14 residues long. Germline CDR1 is MNHNY and CDR2 is SVGAGI (reference sequence). The CDR3 DNA reads as TGTGCCAGCAGTTTCGGGACCTCCACCGAAAAACTGTTTTTT. It is translated as CASSFGTSTEKLFF.

V usage is TRBV9 and J usage is TRBJ1-5; a weak D match, TRBD1 (5 bases). Germline V gene sequence: CDR1 SGDLS, CDR2 YYNGEE. Trimming took 3 bases from V and 3 from J, leaving 16 bases between them. CDR3 length: 16 amino acids. DNA for the CDR3: TGTGCCAGCAGCGACGGGGCGGCTACTTCCAATCAGCCCCAGCATTTT. Amino acids: CASSDGAATSNQPQHF.

The chain joins TRBV3-1 (or the pseudogene TRBV3-2) to TRBJ1-4; D uncertain. CDR1 is LGHDT, CDR2 YNNKEL, per germline (reference sequence). Between the trimmed V and J ends, which lost 4 bases and 8 bases, there was a span of 11 bases. The CDR3 loop spans 13 amino acids. For the CDR3, the DNA is TGTGCCAGCAGCCGACGTGGGGAGGAAAAACTGTTTTTT. It specifies CASSRRGEEKLFF.

The chain employs TRBV18 and TRBJ2-7; 14 bases fit TRBD2. This CDR3 is 14 amino acids long. The germline gives CDR1 KGHSH, CDR2 LQKENI. V shed 6 bases, J shed 7 bases, and the junction held 5 bases outside the gene matches. CDR3 loop: CASSRGLAGVEQYF. In DNA form, the CDR3 reads TGTGCCAGCTCTCGGGGACTAGCGGGAGTGGAGCAGTACTTC.

V is TRBV5-1 and J is TRBJ2-4; 8 bases fit TRBD1. CDR1 and CDR2 (germline): SGHRS, YFSETQ. CDR3 size: 13 residues. With 4 bases clipped from V and 5 bases from J, the junction kept 2 bases outside the gene matches. The CDR3 region is CASSQDRENIQYF. In nucleotides, the CDR3 is TGCGCCAGCAGCCAGGACAGGGAAAACATTCAGTACTTC.

This chain joins TRBV21-1 and TRBJ2-7; the table assigns TRBD2, which was not confirmed against the DNA. TRBV21-1 is designated a pseudogene. The CDR3 contains 21 residues. This chain's CDR3 is CASSNAAGDPSLGPFKNEQYF. The DNA for the CDR3 is TGTGCCAGCAGCAACGCAGCGGGTGATCCGTCTCTAGGCCCTTTCAAAAACGAGCAGTACTTC.

The chain carries TRBV7-9 and TRBJ2-2; 15 nucleotides match TRBD2. Germline CDR1 and CDR2: SEHNR and FQNEAQ (reference sequence). With V trimmed by 8 bases and J by 10 bases, 2 bases remained unmatched. The CDR3 runs to 13 residues. Here the CDR3 reads CASGLAGGKELFF. CDR3 nucleotide sequence: TGTGCCAGCGGACTAGCGGGAGGGAAGGAGCTGTTTTTT.

The rearrangement joins TRBV19 to TRBJ2-7, with a possible D match to TRBD2 (6 bases). Trimming left V 8 bases short and J 2 bases short, with 16 bases between. The germline CDR1 and CDR2 sequences are LNHDA and SQIVND (reference sequence). The CDR3 runs to 14 residues. CDR3 in amino acids: CASSRRGPPYEQYF. The CDR3 nucleotides read TGTGCCAGTTCCAGGCGGGGTCCACCCTACGAGCAGTACTTC.

V usage is TRBV5-1 and J usage is TRBJ1-1; perhaps TRBD1 as D (6 bases). Germline CDR1 SGHRS, CDR2 YFSETQ. CDR3 length: 14 residues. The V gene lost 4 bases and the J gene lost 7 bases, with 17 bases spanning the gap. The CDR3: CASSLTGTRDEAFF. The CDR3 region has the DNA TGCGCCAGCAGCCTGACCGGGACACGGGATGAAGCTTTCTTT.

The V gene is TRBV6-5, the J gene TRBJ2-3; TRBD1 agrees at 9 bases. Germline V lookup: CDR1 MNHEY, CDR2 SVGAGI. After removal of 6 bases from V and 4 bases from J, the junction contained 8 bases not matched to a gene. CDR3 size: 15 residues. The DNA of the CDR3 is TGTGCCAGCAGCGATGGGACAGGGTGGGCAGATACGCAGTATTTT. As protein: CASSDGTGWADTQYF.

This clone was observed once. The rearrangement links TRBV9 to TRBJ2-1; D unresolved. V lost 1 base and J 6 bases, leaving 5 bases between the germline ends. Per germline, CDR1 SGDLS and CDR2 YYNGEE. The CDR3 length is 12 residues. The CDR3 loop is CASSVTPNEQFF. In DNA, the CDR3 is TGTGCCAGCAGCGTAACTCCCAATGAGCAGTTCTTC. Looking up the rest from reference TRBV9 and TRBJ2-1 gives the full variable domain: DSGVTQTPKHLITATGQRVTLRCSPRSGDLSVYWYQQSLDQGLQFLIQYYNGEERAKGNILERFSAQQFPDLHSELNLSSLELGDSALYFCASSVTPNEQFFGPGTRLTVL.

The chain joins TRBV5-6 to TRBJ1-2; unclear D gene. CDR3 length: 14 residues. V was pared by 4 bases and J by 0 bases, with 10 bases between. Germline V gene sequence: CDR1 SGHDT, CDR2 YYEEEE. The chain's CDR3 is CASSQIGSNYGYTF. The DNA for the CDR3 is TGTGCCAGCAGCCAGATCGGTTCTAACTATGGCTACACCTTC. The full variable domain, rest sourced from reference TRBV5-6 and TRBJ1-2, is DAGVTQSPTHLIKTRGQQVTLRCSPKSGHDTVSWYQQALGQGPQFIFQYYEEEERQRGNFPDRFSGHQFPNYSSELNVNALLLGDSALYLCASSQIGSNYGYTFGSGTRLTVV.

The gene calls are TRBV12-5 and TRBJ2-3; tentatively, D is TRBD2 (6 bases). With 0 bases removed from V and 2 bases from J, the gap between germline ends came to 12 bases. Germline V gene lookup returns CDR1 LGHNT and CDR2 FRNRAP. The CDR3 length is 16 residues. The CDR3 loop reads CASGLVLTGDTDTQYF. In DNA form, the CDR3 reads TGTGCTAGTGGTTTGGTACTTACGGGGGACACAGATACGCAGTATTTT.

The chain links TRBV6-5 to TRBJ1-5; 7 nucleotides align to TRBD1. Germline V gives CDR1 MNHEY, CDR2 SVGAGI. CDR3 length equals 14 residues. Trimming removed 6 bases from V and 2 bases from J; junction bases left unmatched: 4. The CDR3 protein is CASRTGTGNQPQHF. In nucleotides, the CDR3 is TGTGCCAGCAGGACAGGGACGGGCAATCAGCCCCAGCATTTT.

The chain combines TRBV7-2 with TRBJ2-3; possibly TRBD1 for D (6 bases). The V end lost 5 bases, the J end lost 1 base, and 13 bases lay between the germline ends. CDR1 is SGHTA, CDR2 FQGNSA, per germline. This CDR3 region has 15 residues. This CDR3 reads CASSLDSGGTDTQYF. The CDR3 nucleotides are TGTGCCAGCAGCCTGGACAGTGGGGGCACAGATACGCAGTATTTT.

The rearrangement joins TRBV6-5 to TRBJ1-1; 9 bases match TRBD1. The germline CDR1 and CDR2 sequences are MNHEY and SVGAGI. Trimming at V came to 4 bases and at J to 3 bases, leaving 3 bases not matched to a gene. CDR3 length: 14 amino acids. This chain's CDR3 is CASSLQGAYTEAFF. As DNA, the CDR3 is TGTGCCAGCAGTTTACAGGGGGCGTACACTGAAGCTTTCTTT.

A single count supports this clone. J is TRBJ1-1 and V is TRBV14; D is undetermined. In germline, CDR1 is SGHDN, CDR2 FVKESK. This CDR3 has 16 amino acids. Trimming pared 5 bases from V and 1 base from J, leaving 17 bases between. CDR3: CASSFPLASRNTEAFF. CDR3 nucleotide sequence: TGTGCCAGCAGCTTCCCGTTGGCGTCACGGAACACTGAAGCTTTCTTT.

The rearrangement joins TRBV19 to TRBJ2-6; 9 nucleotides align to TRBD1. With 4 bases clipped from V and 2 bases from J, the junction kept 3 bases outside the gene matches. Germline assignment: CDR1 LNHDA and CDR2 SQIVND (reference sequence). The CDR3 runs to 16 residues. The CDR3 spells CASSTGQGTGANVLTF. In DNA, the CDR3 is TGTGCCAGTAGTACGGGACAGGGAACTGGGGCCAACGTCCTGACTTTC.

V usage is TRBV5-1 and J usage is TRBJ2-5; 7 positions match TRBD2. Germline assignment: CDR1 SGHRS and CDR2 YFSETQ. The CDR3 is made up of 15 amino acids. With 0 bases clipped from V and 5 bases from J, the junction kept 7 bases outside the gene matches. CDR3 sequence (DNA): TGCGCCAGCAGCTTGGGTGGCGGGAGCTGGGAGACCCAGTACTTC. This codes for CASSLGGGSWETQYF.

CDR3 nucleotide sequence: TGCGCCAGCAGCCAGGGACTAGCGGGAGTCGGGACCCAGTACTTC. Protein sequence: CASSQGLAGVGTQYF. The gene calls are TRBV4-1 and TRBJ2-5; 14 bases agree with TRBD2. The V segment lost 3 bases and the J segment 7 bases; nucleotides outside the gene matches: 4. The CDR3 is 15 residues long. Germline CDR1 reads MGHRA; CDR2 reads YSYEKL.

This clone occurred many times. The chain joins TRBV7-6 to TRBJ2-7; D is perhaps TRBD1 (6 bases). There are 14 residues in the CDR3. Germline V gives CDR1 SGHVS, CDR2 FNYEAQ. Deletions cut 5 bases from V and 7 bases from J, with 18 bases between. DNA for the CDR3: TGTGCCAGCAGCCGGGACATCGAGACATGGGAGCAGTACTTC. Protein sequence: CASSRDIETWEQYF.

This chain connects TRBV3-1 (or the pseudogene TRBV3-2) to TRBJ1-1, with 9 bases matching TRBD1. The length of the CDR3 is 13 residues. Trimming at V came to 4 bases and at J to 13 bases, leaving 10 bases not matched to a gene. Germline CDR1 reads LGHDT; CDR2 reads YNNKEL (reference sequence). CDR3 bases: TGTGCCAGCAGCCCCCCAGGTTGGACAGGGGTTTTCTTT. It specifies CASSPPGWTGVFF.